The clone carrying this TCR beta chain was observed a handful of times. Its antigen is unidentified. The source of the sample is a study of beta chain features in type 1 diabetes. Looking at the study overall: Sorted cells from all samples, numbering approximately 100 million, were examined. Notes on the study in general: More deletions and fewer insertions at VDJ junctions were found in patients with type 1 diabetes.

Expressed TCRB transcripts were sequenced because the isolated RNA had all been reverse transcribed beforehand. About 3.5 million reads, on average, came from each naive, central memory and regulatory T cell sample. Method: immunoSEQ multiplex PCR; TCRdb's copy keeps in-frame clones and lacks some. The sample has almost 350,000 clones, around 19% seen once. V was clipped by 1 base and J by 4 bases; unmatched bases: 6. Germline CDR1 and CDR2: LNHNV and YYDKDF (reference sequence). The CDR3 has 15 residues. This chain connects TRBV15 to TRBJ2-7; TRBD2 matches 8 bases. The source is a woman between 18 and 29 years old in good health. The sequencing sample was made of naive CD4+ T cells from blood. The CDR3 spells CATSRVNGRVYEQYF. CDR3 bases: TGTGCCACCAGCAGAGTGAACGGGAGGGTGTACGAGCAGTACTTC.